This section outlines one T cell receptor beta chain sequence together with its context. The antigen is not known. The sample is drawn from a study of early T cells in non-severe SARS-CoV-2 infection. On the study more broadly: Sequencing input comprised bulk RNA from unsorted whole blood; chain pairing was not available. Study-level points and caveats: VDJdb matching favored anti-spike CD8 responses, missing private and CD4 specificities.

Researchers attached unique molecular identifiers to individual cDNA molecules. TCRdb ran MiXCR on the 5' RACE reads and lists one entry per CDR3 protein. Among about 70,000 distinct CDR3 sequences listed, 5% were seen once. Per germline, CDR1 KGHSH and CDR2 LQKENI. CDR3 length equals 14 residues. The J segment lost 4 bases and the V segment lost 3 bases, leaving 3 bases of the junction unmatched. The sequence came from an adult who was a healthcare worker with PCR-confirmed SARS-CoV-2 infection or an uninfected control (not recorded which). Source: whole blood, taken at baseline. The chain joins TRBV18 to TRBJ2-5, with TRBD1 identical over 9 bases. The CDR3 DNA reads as TGTGCCAGCTCACCTATGACAGGGGGAGAGACCCAGTACTTC. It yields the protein CASSPMTGGETQYF.